These 30 T cell receptor beta chains share one sample of origin, sequenced in a study of T-cell memory formation after mild COVID-19 (dated by TCRdb to the early 2020s). Receptor amplification or capture employed 5' RACE. This sample was sequenced with an Illumina NovaSeq 6000. TCRdb itself trimmed the public reads at Q25 with fastp, ran MiXCR and retained productive beta chains. Each record represents a unique CDR3 protein, reported with the most common genes and DNA among its rows. This sample is represented by about 620,000 distinct CDR3 sequences; roughly 18% of them were singletons. Clones ranked in the top ten supply 12% of the sample. The sequencing input was PBMCs or a T cell subset sorted from them (not recorded which). Receptor source: an adult woman who had mild COVID-19 (a few samples of this study predate the infection). The sample titles of this study are shuffled in the database, so cell type and time point are left out; the donor was told from shared clones.

A few counts support this clonotype. The V and J genes are TRBV7-9 and TRBJ2-1, with 8 bases that match TRBD2. The V segment lost 10 bases and the J segment 0 bases; nucleotides outside the gene matches: 5. The CDR3 spans 14 residues. CDR1 is SEHNR and CDR2 is FQNEAQ in the germline V gene (reference sequence). The CDR3 sequence: CATLSGGSYNEQFF. CDR3 DNA sequence: TGTGCCACTCTAAGCGGGGGCTCCTACAATGAGCAGTTCTTC.

This clonotype has more than one count but fewer than ten. The rearrangement links TRBV11-1 to TRBJ2-3, with TRBD2 as a possible D gene (6 bases). V was cut by 3 bases and J by 8 bases, with 12 bases left in between. The CDR3 runs to 13 residues. Germline V CDR1 and CDR2: SGHAT, FQDESV (reference sequence). Here the CDR3 reads CASSFGGTGTQYF. In nucleotides, the CDR3 is TGTGCCAGCAGCTTCGGGGGAACCGGTACGCAGTATTTT.

The sample holds a few counts of this clonotype. The V call is TRBV6-2 or TRBV6-3, the J call TRBJ1-5; D unresolved. V was clipped by 6 bases and J by 0 bases, with 12 bases between them. Germline CDR1 MNHEY, CDR2 SVGEGT. The CDR3 is 15 amino acids. The CDR3 DNA follows: TGTGCCAGCAGGAAGGAAGGGCATAGCAATCAGCCCCAGCATTTT. Its translation is CASRKEGHSNQPQHF.

This clonotype was counted a few times. The chain's CDR3 is CSVGPVQQGGGYTF. The DNA for the CDR3 is TGCAGCGTTGGCCCCGTGCAACAGGGCGGTGGCTACACCTTC. The gene calls are TRBV29-1 and TRBJ1-2, with D perhaps matching TRBD1 (6 bases). V was trimmed by 4 bases and J by 7 bases, leaving 19 bases between them. The CDR3 runs 14 residues. Germline-derived CDR1 and CDR2 are SQVTM and ANQGSEA.

As DNA, the CDR3 is TGCGCCACCCCAAAAATGAACACTGAAGCTTTCTTT. It encodes CATPKMNTEAFF. The chain uses TRBV29-1 and TRBJ1-1, with D uncertain. CDR3 size: 12 residues. Germline loops: CDR1 SQVTM, CDR2 ANQGSEA.

The chain is built from TRBV3-1 and TRBJ2-1; the match to TRBD1 covers 8 bases. The CDR3 is made up of 16 amino acids. Trimming cost V 1 base and J 8 bases; bases outside gene matches: 10. Looked up from germline, CDR1 is LGHDT and CDR2 is YNNKEL (reference sequence). CDR3: CASSQGFGQGADEQFF. CDR3 sequence (DNA): TGTGCCAGCAGCCAAGGCTTCGGGCAGGGGGCAGATGAGCAGTTCTTC.

The J gene is TRBJ1-4, the V gene TRBV6-6; 10 bases line up with TRBD1. The length of the CDR3 is 13 residues. V gave up 6 bases and J gave up 5 bases; unmatched junction bases: 0. The germline V gene has CDR1 MNHNY and CDR2 SVGAGI (reference sequence). CDR3 protein: CASRGQGNEKLFF. The CDR3 DNA reads as TGTGCCAGCAGGGGACAGGGGAATGAAAAACTGTTTTTT.

This clonotype was counted between two and nine times. This chain joins TRBV7-3 and TRBJ2-2, with D unresolved. Germline-derived CDR1 and CDR2 are SGHTA and FQGTGA. The CDR3 has 15 amino acids. The V gene lost 1 base and the J gene lost 1 base, with 7 bases spanning the gap. The CDR3: CASSLKAGNTGELFF. The CDR3 nucleotides read TGTGCCAGCAGCTTAAAGGCAGGGAACACCGGGGAGCTGTTTTTT.

Points on this clonotype: At one end, the junction sequence differs from germline, possibly due to a read error. V and J are TRBV7-8 and TRBJ2-1; D is perhaps TRBD1 or TRBD2 (5 bases each). Germline V lookup: CDR1 SGHVS, CDR2 FQNEAQ. The CDR3 contains 12 residues. The CDR3 nucleotides are TGTGCCAGCAGCTCAGCTTCCGGGACCTATATGTTC. As protein: CASSSASGTYMF.

This clonotype appeared a few times. The V gene is TRBV27, the J gene TRBJ2-1; the match to TRBD1 covers 8 bases. The V gene's germline CDR1 is MNHEY and CDR2 SMNVEV (reference sequence). CDR3 length equals 19 residues. Germline trimming cut 2 bases from V and 2 bases from J; bases unmatched to any gene: 14. Written as DNA, the CDR3 is TGTGCCAGCAGTTTAGAGGGGTCCGGGACAGGAGGGCCCTACAATGAGCAGTTCTTC. Translation gives CASSLEGSGTGGPYNEQFF.

This clonotype has a handful of counts. The CDR3 protein is CAIKDSPTGELFF. The CDR3 nucleotides are TGTGCCATCAAGGACAGCCCCACCGGGGAGCTGTTTTTT. The chain is built from TRBV10-3 and TRBJ2-2; D is perhaps TRBD1 (6 bases). The CDR3 is 13 residues long. Trimming left V 7 bases short and J 4 bases short, with 10 bases between. Germline assignment: CDR1 ENHRY and CDR2 SYGVKD.

The table lists this clonotype with a few counts. This chain uses TRBV9 with TRBJ2-1, with D perhaps matching TRBD1 (6 bases). V lost 0 bases and J 5 bases, leaving 9 bases between the germline ends. Germline values: CDR1 SGDLS, CDR2 YYNGEE. The CDR3 spans 14 residues. The CDR3 DNA reads as TGTGCCAGCAGCGTAGGAGCAGGGGACAATGAGCAGTTCTTC. Protein product: CASSVGAGDNEQFF.

The chain combines TRBV4-1 with TRBJ2-4; 7 positions match TRBD2. V was clipped by 3 bases and J by 1 base; unmatched bases: 6. The CDR3 has 16 amino acids. Germline loops: CDR1 MGHRA, CDR2 YSYEKL. The CDR3 nucleotides read TGCGCCAGCAGCCACGGCCCAGCGGGGGCCAAAAACATTCAGTACTTC. Translated: CASSHGPAGAKNIQYF.

The chain combines TRBV9 with TRBJ1-5, with D maybe TRBD1 (5 bases). The CDR3 contains 15 residues. V lost 2 bases and J 3 bases, leaving 12 bases between the germline ends. CDR1 and CDR2 from the germline V gene are SGDLS and YYNGEE. The CDR3 region is CASSVQGGVNQPQHF. CDR3 in DNA: TGTGCCAGCAGCGTGCAGGGTGGGGTCAATCAGCCCCAGCATTTT.

This clonotype has a single count. This chain uses TRBV5-5 with TRBJ2-2; D may be TRBD1 or TRBD2 (5 bases each). The V end was cut by 7 bases, the J end by 0 bases, with 13 bases between. CDR3 length: 15 amino acids. Germline V CDR1 and CDR2: SGHKS, YYEKEE (reference sequence). The CDR3 sequence: CASGRQTTNTGELFF. The DNA of the CDR3 is TGTGCCAGCGGGAGACAGACAACGAACACCGGGGAGCTGTTTTTT.

This clonotype was seen a handful of times. The chain has TRBV20-1 and TRBJ2-7, with a weak D call TRBD1 (5 bases). The germline CDR1 and CDR2 sequences are DFQATT and SNEGSKA (reference sequence). Trimming shortened V by 6 bases and J by 1 base, and 16 bases separated the two germline ends. This CDR3 comprises 14 residues. Here the CDR3 reads CSAPSHGASYEQYF. The CDR3 DNA reads TGCAGTGCCCCCTCACATGGGGCTTCCTACGAGCAGTACTTC.

The sample holds many counts of this clonotype. V usage is TRBV30 and J usage is TRBJ2-3; D is possibly TRBD2 (5 bases). Per the germline V gene, CDR1 is GTSNPN and CDR2 is SVGIG (reference sequence). This CDR3 has 13 amino acids. Trimming shortened V by 2 bases and J by 6 bases, and 12 bases separated the two germline ends. The CDR3 spells CAWSLGSSDTQYF. CDR3 nucleotide sequence: TGTGCCTGGAGTCTTGGGAGCTCCGATACGCAGTATTTT. The whole variable domain, filled in from reference TRBV30 and TRBJ2-3, reads SQTIHQWPATLVQPVGSPLSLECTVEGTSNPNLYWYRQAAGRGLQLLFYSVGIGQISSEVPQNLSASRPQDRQFILSSKKLLLSDSGFYLCAWSLGSSDTQYFGPGTRLTVL.

The chain recombines TRBV12-3 or TRBV12-4 with TRBJ1-5; possibly TRBD1 for D (5 bases). CDR3 length: 15 amino acids. Between the trimmed V and J ends, which lost 7 bases and 1 base, there was a span of 14 bases. The CDR3 protein is CASIIDGGSNQPQHF. The CDR3 nucleotides are TGTGCCAGCATCATTGACGGGGGGAGCAATCAGCCCCAGCATTTT.

This chain links TRBV4-2 with TRBJ2-1; 8 bases map to TRBD2. This CDR3 region has 15 residues. Germline CDR1 is LGHNA and CDR2 is YNFKEQ. After removal of 5 bases from V and 2 bases from J, the junction contained 5 bases not matched to a gene. The CDR3 DNA is TGTGCCAGCAGCGCCCCGGGACTAGCCTACAATGAGCAGTTCTTC. Protein product: CASSAPGLAYNEQFF.

This clonotype showed up just a few times. The chain is built from TRBV5-1 and TRBJ1-1; D gene unclear. CDR1 SGHRS and CDR2 YFSETQ come from the germline V gene. V was pared by 1 base and J by 4 bases, with 14 bases between. The CDR3 is 15 residues long. The CDR3 nucleotides read TGCGCCAGCAGCTTGATTGGGGATCTCGGCACTGAAGCTTTCTTT. This gives the protein CASSLIGDLGTEAFF.

This clonotype was found a few times. The chain links TRBV24-1 to TRBJ2-1; 11 bases align to TRBD2. The J segment lost 3 bases and the V segment lost 4 bases, leaving 7 bases of the junction unmatched. Germline V CDR1 and CDR2: KGHDR, SFDVKD. The CDR3 is 17 amino acids. The CDR3 here is CATSDTSLAGGYNEQFF. The CDR3 DNA reads as TGTGCCACCAGTGACACCTCCCTAGCGGGAGGCTACAATGAGCAGTTCTTC.

This clonotype was observed a few times. The rearrangement links TRBV3-1 to TRBJ1-6; D unclear. Per the germline V gene, CDR1 is LGHDT and CDR2 is YNNKEL (reference sequence). V lost 3 bases and J 9 bases, leaving 6 bases between the germline ends. This CDR3 has 12 residues. The CDR3 sequence: CASSQGLSPLHF. CDR3 in DNA: TGTGCCAGCAGCCAGGGCCTTTCACCCCTCCACTTT.

This clonotype was observed a few times. The J gene is TRBJ1-3, the V gene TRBV14; D call uncertain. Germline assignment: CDR1 SGHDN and CDR2 FVKESK. Trimming stripped 0 bases from V and 3 bases from J, with 9 bases between. The CDR3 totals 15 residues. CDR3 bases: TGTGCCAGCAGCCAAGATCGAGCGCTTGGAAACACCATATATTTT. Amino acid sequence: CASSQDRALGNTIYF.

This clonotype has more than one count but fewer than ten. The chain has TRBV12-3 or TRBV12-4 and TRBJ2-1; D is perhaps TRBD2 (6 bases). The CDR3 sequence is 15 residues long. V was shortened by 2 bases and J by 10 bases, with 18 bases between the two germline ends. The CDR3 loop is CASSLSSPSVGEQFF. CDR3 nucleotide sequence: TGTGCCAGCAGTTTATCTTCTCCTAGCGTGGGCGAGCAGTTCTTC.

This clonotype was counted a few times. The V and J genes are TRBV2 and TRBJ1-1, with D hard to call. The V gene's germline CDR1 is SNHLY and CDR2 FYNNEI. The ends were cut back, 2 bases at V and 1 base at J, with 8 bases in the middle. The CDR3 runs 14 residues. The CDR3 spells CASSEYGGNTEAFF. The DNA for the CDR3 is TGTGCCAGCAGTGAATACGGTGGGAACACTGAAGCTTTCTTT.

The V gene is TRBV6-5, the J gene TRBJ1-6; D is unclear. Trimming removed 7 bases at V and 1 base at J, with 11 bases between. The CDR3 has 15 residues. Germline V CDR1 and CDR2: MNHEY, SVGAGI. The CDR3 sequence is CASTRNRSYNSPLHF. In DNA, the CDR3 is TGTGCCAGCACCCGAAACCGGTCCTATAATTCACCCCTCCACTTT.

This clonotype appeared once. The CDR3 loop reads CASSLFGGSNTEAFF. The CDR3 DNA reads TGTGCCAGCAGCTTATTTGGGGGGAGCAACACTGAAGCTTTCTTT. The V gene is TRBV7-3, the J gene TRBJ1-1, with D possibly being TRBD1 (5 bases). CDR1 and CDR2 (germline): SGHTA, FQGTGA. The ends were cut back, 2 bases at V and 2 bases at J, with 12 bases in the middle. This CDR3 spans 15 amino acids.

This clonotype appeared many times. The rearrangement joins TRBV7-9 to TRBJ1-1, with D unclear. CDR3 length: 15 residues. Germline V gene sequence: CDR1 SEHNR, CDR2 FQNEAQ (reference sequence). V was clipped by 0 bases and J by 3 bases, with 11 bases between them. The CDR3 coding sequence is TGTGCCAGCAGCTTAGCAGGGTCTCGGCACACTGAAGCTTTCTTT. It yields the protein CASSLAGSRHTEAFF.

This clonotype came up a few times. The genes are TRBV15 and TRBJ2-4; the D call may be TRBD1 or TRBD2 (5 bases each). The ends were cut back, 1 base at V and 0 bases at J, with 10 bases in the middle. CDR1 and CDR2 from the germline V gene are LNHNV and YYDKDF (reference sequence). The CDR3 loop spans 16 amino acids. The CDR3 spells CATSRAHGGAKNIQYF. DNA of the CDR3: TGTGCCACCAGCAGAGCACATGGGGGAGCCAAAAACATTCAGTACTTC.

This clonotype has a handful of counts. This chain links TRBV3-1 with TRBJ1-1, with 8 positions matching TRBD1. V lost 6 bases and J lost 9; bases outside the gene matches: 9. The CDR3 has 13 residues. Germline loops: CDR1 LGHDT, CDR2 YNNKEL (reference sequence). The CDR3 region has the DNA TGTGCCAGCAGTCAATCCCGGGACAGGCAAGCTTTCTTT. Translation: CASSQSRDRQAFF.